This record covers a single T cell receptor (beta chain). Produced via immunoSEQ multiplex PCR; TCRdb's table is partial and in-frame only. The sample has more than 40,000 clones; 88% are singletons. This sample was included in a study of blood T cell repertoires in COVID-19. V gave up 0 bases and J gave up 6 bases, with 15 bases separating them. This CDR3 has 16 residues. Germline CDR1 and CDR2: SGHAT and FQNNGV. Sequenced input: peripheral blood. The chain combines TRBV11-2 with TRBJ2-1; TRBD2 is a possible D gene (5 bases). This receptor was identified in a man aged 50 to 60 with active COVID-19. This chain's CDR3 is CASSLDYSGSGNEQFF. The CDR3, as DNA: TGTGCCAGCAGCTTAGATTACAGCGGTTCTGGCAATGAGCAGTTCTTC.